This entry lists 32 T cell receptor beta chains sequenced from one sample in a study of blood T cell repertoires in COVID-19. Clones were sequenced by immunoSEQ multiplex PCR, and TCRdb holds only the in-frame ones, with some missing. The sample lists about 210,000 clones, roughly 94% occurring once. Input material: peripheral blood. These receptors all stem from a man aged 25 to 40 with acute or convalescent COVID-19.

The chain joins TRBV15 to TRBJ2-1; D ambiguous. Trimming stripped 0 bases from V and 11 bases from J, with 11 bases between. The CDR3 extends over 13 amino acids. The germline V gene encodes CDR1 LNHNV and CDR2 YYDKDF (reference sequence). The CDR3 nucleotides are TGTGCCACCAGCAGAGATAATGGAGCTCAGCAGTTCTTC. This translates into CATSRDNGAQQFF.

This chain joins TRBV30 and TRBJ1-5; D is ambiguous. The CDR3 length is 15 residues. Germline assignment: CDR1 GTSNPN and CDR2 SVGIG (reference sequence). V was cut by 2 bases and J by 1 base, with 12 bases left in between. The CDR3 nucleotides are TGTGCCTGGAGTTCTAGTAGTGGGAGCAATCAGCCCCAGCATTTT. The encoded protein is CAWSSSSGSNQPQHF.

This chain connects TRBV28 to TRBJ2-7, with D perhaps TRBD1 (6 bases). The CDR3 consists of 12 residues. The germline V gene encodes CDR1 MDHEN and CDR2 SYDVKM. Trimming stripped 6 bases from V and 3 bases from J, with 9 bases between. The CDR3 here is CASRLQGYEQYF. As DNA, the CDR3 is TGTGCCAGCAGATTACAGGGCTACGAGCAGTACTTC.

The chain combines TRBV11-2 with TRBJ1-1; no definite D call. There are 13 residues in the CDR3. The V and J ends lost 5 bases and 3 bases respectively, with 10 bases between them. Germline values: CDR1 SGHAT, CDR2 FQNNGV. The CDR3 protein is CASSLERDTEAFF. The CDR3 nucleotides read TGTGCCAGCAGCCTTGAGCGTGACACTGAAGCTTTCTTT.

The chain is built from TRBV7-6 and TRBJ2-3; 8 positions match TRBD2. This CDR3 region has 15 residues. Losses at the gene ends were 7 bases for V and 6 bases for J; bases not matched to a gene: 12. Germline loops: CDR1 SGHVS, CDR2 FNYEAQ. The CDR3 DNA follows: TGTGCCAGCACCCCCGGGGCGGGAGGTGGTGATACGCAGTATTTT. Translating gives CASTPGAGGGDTQYF.

The count of this clone is one. The chain employs TRBV6-6 and TRBJ2-2; maybe TRBD2 (6 bases). Germline assignment: CDR1 MNHNY and CDR2 SVGAGI (reference sequence). With 9 bases removed from V and 5 bases from J, the gap between germline ends came to 16 bases. There are 14 residues in the CDR3. CDR3: CASASAQGTGELFF. The CDR3 DNA sequence: TGTGCCAGTGCTAGCGCCCAAGGAACCGGGGAGCTGTTTTTT.

The chain recombines TRBV19 with TRBJ1-5; D possibly corresponds to TRBD1 (5 bases). The CDR3 sequence is 15 residues long. V was shortened by 0 bases and J by 7 bases, with 13 bases between the two germline ends. Germline values: CDR1 LNHDA, CDR2 SQIVND (reference sequence). The CDR3 sequence is CASSIDITGGQPQHF. The CDR3 DNA is TGTGCCAGTAGTATAGATATCACAGGTGGACAGCCCCAGCATTTT. Using reference TRBV19 and TRBJ1-5 for the parts outside the CDR3, the full variable domain is DGGITQSPKYLFRKEGQNVTLSCEQNLNHDAMYWYRQDPGQGLRLIYYSQIVNDFQKGDIAEGYSVSREKKESFPLTVTSAQKNPTAFYLCASSIDITGGQPQHFGDGTRLSIL.

The CDR3 DNA sequence: TGTGCCAGCAGTTCCCTGGGGCGGAGTGAAGCTTTCTTT. This encodes CASSSLGRSEAFF. The J gene is TRBJ1-1, the V gene TRBV12-3 or TRBV12-4; TRBD1 is a possible D gene (5 bases). Deletions cut 4 bases from V and 7 bases from J, with 13 bases between. This CDR3 comprises 13 residues.

The gene calls are TRBV6-5 and TRBJ2-1; 8 nucleotides match TRBD2. The CDR3 is made up of 15 amino acids. Unmatched junction bases numbered 4, after V lost 2 bases and J lost 4 bases. Germline V CDR1 and CDR2: MNHEY, SVGAGI. CDR3 region: CASSYSGSRYNEQFF. The CDR3 DNA reads as TGTGCCAGCAGTTACAGCGGGAGTCGGTACAATGAGCAGTTCTTC.

The chain employs TRBV28 and TRBJ2-5, with a possible D match to TRBD2 (7 bases). Per germline, CDR1 MDHEN and CDR2 SYDVKM. Trimming stripped 7 bases from V and 4 bases from J, with 16 bases between. The CDR3 runs 14 residues. The CDR3: CASTLGGGRETQYF. CDR3 bases: TGTGCCAGCACCCTAGGCGGGGGCCGAGAGACCCAGTACTTC.

In regard to this clone: The final CDR3 position lacks the conserved phenylalanine or tryptophan, pointing to a likely read error. The DNA is left out, because the CDR3 cannot be placed on it with certainty; the CDR3 is given as TCRdb lists it. This chain connects TRBV21-1 to TRBJ2-7; no check of the table's D call, TRBD2, against the DNA was made. TRBV21-1 is listed as a pseudogene. The CDR3 sequence runs 15 residues, both termini included. CDR3 sequence: CASSRGAVRPLHCRI.

The table lists this clone with a count of one. The chain employs TRBV28 and TRBJ2-3, with a weak D call TRBD2 (6 bases). Trimming stripped 6 bases from V and 5 bases from J, with 12 bases between. Germline CDR1 MDHEN, CDR2 SYDVKM. The CDR3 spans 13 residues. The CDR3 coding sequence is TGTGCCAGCAGGCCCAGACTAGTAGATACGCAGTATTTT. Protein product: CASRPRLVDTQYF.

As for this clone: Distinct nucleotide sequences in the sample also encode this CDR3. The rearrangement joins TRBV7-9 to TRBJ1-4; D is unresolved. Trimming stripped 1 base from V and 3 bases from J, with 6 bases between. CDR1 and CDR2 from the germline V gene are SEHNR and FQNEAQ (reference sequence). The CDR3 runs 14 residues. CDR3 in DNA: TGTGCCAGCAGCTTAGGTACGGCTAATGAAAAACTGTTTTTT. Protein product: CASSLGTANEKLFF.

The genes are TRBV6-5 and TRBJ1-1; D perhaps matches TRBD1 (5 bases). Trimming cost V 7 bases and J 4 bases, with 13 bases left between them. The CDR3 has 13 residues. The germline gives CDR1 MNHEY, CDR2 SVGAGI. CDR3 in amino acids: CASKLRGFTEAFF. In DNA form, the CDR3 reads TGTGCCAGCAAATTAAGGGGTTTCACTGAAGCTTTCTTT.

The V gene is TRBV9, the J gene TRBJ1-4; 11 bases fit TRBD1. The CDR3 extends over 18 amino acids. The trim removed 2 bases at V and 1 base at J, leaving 7 bases unmatched. From germline, CDR1 is SGDLS and CDR2 YYNGEE. The CDR3 loop reads CASSVGQGAPGTNEKLFF. Here the CDR3 DNA reads TGTGCCAGCAGCGTCGGACAGGGGGCGCCGGGAACTAATGAAAAACTGTTTTTT.

V gene TRBV4-2 combines with J gene TRBJ2-5, with 10 bases aligning to TRBD1. The CDR3 consists of 15 residues. Germline V gives CDR1 LGHNA, CDR2 YNFKEQ. The J segment lost 3 bases and the V segment lost 3 bases, leaving 4 bases of the junction unmatched. CDR3 residues: CASSHTGTGEETQYF. The CDR3, as DNA: TGTGCCAGCAGCCATACGGGGACAGGGGAAGAGACCCAGTACTTC.

The chain combines TRBV30 with TRBJ1-2; unclear D gene. CDR1 GTSNPN and CDR2 SVGIG come from the germline V gene (reference sequence). The CDR3 covers 15 residues. V dropped 2 bases and J dropped 4 bases, with 17 bases sitting between them. The CDR3 sequence: CAWSQDFILFYGYTF. The DNA for the CDR3 is TGTGCCTGGAGTCAGGACTTCATCCTCTTCTATGGCTACACCTTC.

CDR3 region: CASSFTRSPNTGELFF. The DNA for the CDR3 is TGTGCCAGCAGTTTTACGCGGAGCCCGAACACCGGGGAGCTGTTTTTT. The genes are TRBV6-5 and TRBJ2-2, with no clear D. Trimming cost V 4 bases and J 0 bases, with 12 bases left between them. Germline-derived CDR1 and CDR2 are MNHEY and SVGAGI. This CDR3 is built from 16 residues.

The chain links TRBV5-4 to TRBJ2-1; the D gene is possibly TRBD2 (7 bases). CDR3 length: 15 residues. V lost 4 bases and J 8 bases, leaving 19 bases between the germline ends. Germline CDR1 and CDR2: SGHNT and YYREEE (reference sequence). As DNA, the CDR3 is TGTGCCAGCAGCCGGGGGGTAATAGGGGGAGATGAGCAGTTCTTC. Its protein is CASSRGVIGGDEQFF.

The chain uses TRBV27 and TRBJ2-2, with TRBD1 identical over 8 bases. From germline, CDR1 is MNHEY and CDR2 SMNVEV (reference sequence). This CDR3 is built from 18 residues. The junction had 16 bases not matched to a gene; V was cut back by 6 bases and J by 4 bases. CDR3 region: CASRSSDRVWVGTGELFF. For the CDR3, the DNA is TGTGCCAGCAGGTCCTCGGACAGGGTTTGGGTGGGCACCGGGGAGCTGTTTTTT.

The chain couples TRBV7-9 to TRBJ2-1; 8 bases agree with TRBD2. Germline assignment: CDR1 SEHNR and CDR2 FQNEAQ (reference sequence). This CDR3 has 14 residues. Trimming removed 4 bases from V and 5 bases from J; junction bases left unmatched: 4. The CDR3 nucleotides read TGTGCCAGCAGCTACAAGCGGGGGCACAATGAGCAGTTCTTC. Its translation: CASSYKRGHNEQFF.

The V call is TRBV6-5, the J call TRBJ2-7; TRBD2 aligns across 13 bases. The CDR3 has 15 amino acids. Germline CDR1 and CDR2: MNHEY and SVGAGI. Trimming cost V 7 bases and J 6 bases; bases outside gene matches: 9. The CDR3 DNA is TGTGCCAGCACCCTCGGGACTAGCGGGATTGGCGAGCAGTACTTC. As protein: CASTLGTSGIGEQYF.

The rearrangement links TRBV12-2 to TRBJ2-2; TRBD2, the D gene given by the table, was not confirmed from the DNA. TRBV12-2 has pseudogene status. The CDR3 spans 19 residues. CDR3 in DNA: TGTGCAAGTCGCTTAGCGGAAGTAAGGCTAGCGGTAGGGGCCGGGGAGCTGTTTTTT. The encoded protein is CASRLAEVRLAVGAGELFF.

The genes are TRBV4-1 and TRBJ2-7; D possibly corresponds to TRBD1 (6 bases). Germline CDR1 is MGHRA and CDR2 is YSYEKL. The CDR3 is 15 residues long. The V and J ends lost 4 bases and 7 bases respectively, with 20 bases between them. The CDR3 region has the DNA TGCGCCAGCAGCCGCACCCTGGGGGCGTCATGGGAGCAGTACTTC. This translates into CASSRTLGASWEQYF.

This clone was observed once. The V and J genes are TRBV5-5 and TRBJ1-2; unclear D gene. V lost 0 bases, J lost 1 base, and 13 bases lay in between. Germline V CDR1 and CDR2: SGHKS, YYEKEE (reference sequence). The CDR3 totals 16 residues. CDR3 coding DNA: TGTGCCAGCAGCTTGGCCCAGGCACACGGTAACTATGGCTACACCTTC. Residues: CASSLAQAHGNYGYTF.

The chain couples TRBV5-6 to TRBJ1-4; 8 nucleotides align to TRBD1. V was clipped by 5 bases and J by 5 bases; unmatched bases: 5. Looked up from germline, CDR1 is SGHDT and CDR2 is YYEEEE. The CDR3 contains 14 residues. This CDR3 is CASRIRGRNEKLFF. CDR3 nucleotides: TGTGCCAGCAGAATCAGGGGGCGAAATGAAAAACTGTTTTTT.

The chain joins TRBV6-1 to TRBJ2-7; 10 bases line up with TRBD1. This CDR3 has 14 residues. Germline assignment: CDR1 MNHNS and CDR2 SASEGT. V was clipped by 2 bases and J by 7 bases; unmatched bases: 5. The CDR3 DNA is TGTGCCAGCAGTGAACCGGGACAGGGGCCGGAGCAGTACTTC. Translating it yields CASSEPGQGPEQYF.

The CDR3 sequence: CASSPHRDTFSGANVLTF. CDR3 nucleotides: TGTGCCAGCAGCCCACATCGGGACACATTTTCTGGGGCCAACGTCCTGACTTTC. V usage is TRBV7-3 and J usage is TRBJ2-6; TRBD1 might be the D (6 bases). V lost 5 bases to trimming and J lost 1 base, with 18 bases between them. The CDR3 loop spans 18 amino acids. Germline CDR1 reads SGHTA; CDR2 reads FQGTGA.

CDR3 bases: TGTGCCAGCAGTTTAAAGGGACAGGGCGCCGTTTCTATGGCTTGTACCTTC. As protein: CASSLKGQGAVSMACTF. The chain links TRBV28 to TRBJ1-2; TRBD1 agrees at 9 bases. This CDR3 spans 17 amino acids. Germline V CDR1 and CDR2: MDHEN, SYDVKM. The trim removed 2 bases at V and 14 bases at J, leaving 21 bases unmatched.

J is TRBJ1-2 and V is TRBV5-6; TRBD1 might be the D (5 bases). There are 14 residues in the CDR3. CDR1 and CDR2 (germline): SGHDT, YYEEEE. V gave up 1 base and J gave up 8 bases, with 15 bases separating them. The CDR3, as DNA: TGTGCCAGCAGCTTGTCCCGCAGGGAAATCGGCTACACCTTC. This sequence encodes CASSLSRREIGYTF.

CDR3 sequence: CASSKRTGGPRVDTQYF. CDR3 nucleotides: TGTGCCAGCAGCAAAAGAACAGGGGGCCCCCGGGTGGATACGCAGTATTTT. The rearrangement joins TRBV3-1 (or the pseudogene TRBV3-2) to TRBJ2-3, with 9 bases fitting TRBD1. This CDR3 has 17 amino acids. CDR1 is LGHDT, CDR2 YNNKEL, per germline (reference sequence). With V trimmed by 5 bases and J by 6 bases, 15 bases remained unmatched.

The V call is TRBV9, the J call TRBJ2-3; D remains unclear. The CDR3 is 14 amino acids. Looked up from germline, CDR1 is SGDLS and CDR2 is YYNGEE. Trimming cost V 4 bases and J 3 bases, with 12 bases left between them. CDR3 bases: TGTGCCAGCAGCTCCCGTCCTGTTACAGATACGCAGTATTTT. Translation gives CASSSRPVTDTQYF.